This TCR beta chain was retrieved from a study of T-cell memory formation after mild COVID-19. Study outcomes and limitations: Some responding clones appeared in pre-infection memory, suggesting cross-reactive memory joined. Contracting clones localized mainly to CM and EM when CD4+ and mainly to EMRA when CD8+.

It was 5'RACE with constant-segment primers that produced the TCR alpha and TCR beta cDNA libraries, which carried sample barcodes and UMIs. TCRdb used MiXCR to reprocess the 5' RACE reads, holding one entry per CDR3 protein. The data contain about 110,000 distinct CDR3 sequences, about a sixth of them singletons. Germline CDR1 SGHDT, CDR2 YYEEEE. This CDR3 has 14 residues. Between the trimmed V and J ends, which lost 1 base and 5 bases, there was a span of 12 bases. In this sample, this clonotype turned up a few times. The antigen remains unidentified. This chain uses TRBV5-6 with TRBJ1-2; tentative D call: TRBD1 (5 bases). Sequencing used PBMCs or a T cell subset sorted from them (not recorded which). The sequence was collected from a man younger than 35 who had mild COVID-19 (a few samples of this study predate the infection). Cell type and time point are not known. The CDR3 sequence: CASSLRGARYGYTF. CDR3 in DNA: TGTGCCAGCAGCTTGAGAGGGGCCAGGTATGGCTACACCTTC.